This T cell receptor (beta chain) is from a study of cytomegalovirus exposure and HLA in healthy donors. Broader study findings: Usually a TCR sequence was rare, but some public TCRs were found in many donors. The study labeled 150 or so TCR beta chains cytomegalovirus-associated.

Repertoires were generated with immunoSEQ multiplex PCR, while TCRdb's copy carries only in-frame clones and drops some. Among around 250,000 clones listed, nearly 90% were seen once. The CDR3 length is 13 residues. The V and J ends lost 1 base and 7 bases respectively, with 11 bases between them. Per the germline V gene, CDR1 is MDHEN and CDR2 is SYDVKM. As for this clone: The antigen remains unidentified.

The chain employs TRBV28 and TRBJ2-7; a possible D gene is TRBD2 (5 bases). This clonotype originated in a woman under 30 in good health and CMV-seronegative. Sequencing was performed on PBMCs. In DNA, the CDR3 is TGTGCCAGCAGTTTATTCGAGGGTGGGGAGCAGTACGTC. Protein sequence: CASSLFEGGEQYV.